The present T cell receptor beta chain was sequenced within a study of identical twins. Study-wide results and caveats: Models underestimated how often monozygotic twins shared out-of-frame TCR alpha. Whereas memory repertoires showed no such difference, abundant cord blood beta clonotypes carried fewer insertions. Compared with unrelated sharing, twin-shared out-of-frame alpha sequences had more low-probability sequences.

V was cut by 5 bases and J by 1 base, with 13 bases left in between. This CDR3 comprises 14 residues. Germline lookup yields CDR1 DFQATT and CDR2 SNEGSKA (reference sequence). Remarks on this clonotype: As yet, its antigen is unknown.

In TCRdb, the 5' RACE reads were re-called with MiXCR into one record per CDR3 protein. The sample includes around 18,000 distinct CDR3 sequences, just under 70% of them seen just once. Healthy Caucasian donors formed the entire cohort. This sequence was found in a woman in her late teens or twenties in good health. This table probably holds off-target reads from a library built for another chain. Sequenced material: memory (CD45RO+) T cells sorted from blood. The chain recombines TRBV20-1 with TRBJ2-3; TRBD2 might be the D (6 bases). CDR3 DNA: TGCAGTGCTCCCGGGGTAGCGGGCACAGATACGCAGTATTTT. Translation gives CSAPGVAGTDTQYF.